The present TCR beta chain was sequenced within a study of regulatory T cells in long-lasting Graves disease. Time point defined: newly diagnosed GD, antithyroid drugs for less than 3 months. The TCR library was made from RNA extracted from PBMCs. Combining iRepertoire HTBI primers with Arm-PCR of CDR3 regions, the authors built TCR beta libraries. From the multiplex PCR reads, TCRdb called clonotypes with MiXCR, one entry per CDR3 protein. The sample lists 580,000 or so distinct CDR3 sequences; 15% to 20% were seen once. These data were also filed under a second study, of T cells in Graves' hyperthyroidism and ophthalmopathy. This second study notes: Blood shared most expanded thyroid clonotypes above 0.001.

This clonotype was obtained from a man between 18 and 35 years old with Graves disease. Sequenced here: peripheral blood mononuclear cells (PBMCs), sampled at new diagnosis, from a patient treated with antithyroid drugs.

The CDR3 reads CASSRGSNEKLFF. CDR3 in DNA: TGTGCCAGCAGCCGTGGTAGTAATGAAAAACTGTTTTTT. The chain carries TRBV7-2 and TRBJ1-4, with no clear D. The CDR3 has 13 residues. V dropped 5 bases and J dropped 4 bases, with 8 bases sitting between them. The germline gives CDR1 SGHTA, CDR2 FQGNSA.